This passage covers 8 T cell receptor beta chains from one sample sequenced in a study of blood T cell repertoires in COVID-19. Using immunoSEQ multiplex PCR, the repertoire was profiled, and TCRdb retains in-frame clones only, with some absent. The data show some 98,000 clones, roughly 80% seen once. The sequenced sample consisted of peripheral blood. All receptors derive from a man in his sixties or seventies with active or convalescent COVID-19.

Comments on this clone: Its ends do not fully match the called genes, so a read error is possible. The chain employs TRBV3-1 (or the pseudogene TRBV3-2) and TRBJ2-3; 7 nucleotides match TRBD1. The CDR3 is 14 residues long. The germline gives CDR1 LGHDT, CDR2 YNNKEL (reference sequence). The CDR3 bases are TGTGCCAGCAACCAAGCGACAGGGAAAGATACGCAGTATTTT. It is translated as CASNQATGKDTQYF.

The CDR3 reads CASTPGGLTKNIQYF. CDR3 nucleotide sequence: TGTGCCAGTACCCCAGGGGGCTTAACCAAAAACATTCAGTACTTC. This sequence joins TRBV6-5 and TRBJ2-4; TRBD1 matches at 8 bases. The CDR3 has 15 residues. V was pared by 9 bases and J by 2 bases, with 9 bases of the junction left unmatched. The germline gives CDR1 MNHEY, CDR2 SVGAGI.

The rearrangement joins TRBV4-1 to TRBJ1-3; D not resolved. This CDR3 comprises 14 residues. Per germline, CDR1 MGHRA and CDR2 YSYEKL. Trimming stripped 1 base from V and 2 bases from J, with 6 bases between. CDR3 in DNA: TGCGCCAGCAGCCAAGGAAACACTGGAAACACCATATATTTT. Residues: CASSQGNTGNTIYF.

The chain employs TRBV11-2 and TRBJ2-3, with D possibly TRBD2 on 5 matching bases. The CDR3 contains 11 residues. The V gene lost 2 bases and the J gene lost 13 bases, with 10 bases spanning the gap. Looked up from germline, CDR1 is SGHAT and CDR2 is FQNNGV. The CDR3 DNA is TGTGCCAGCAGCTTAAGCAGGAGGAAGTATTTT. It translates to CASSLSRRKYF.

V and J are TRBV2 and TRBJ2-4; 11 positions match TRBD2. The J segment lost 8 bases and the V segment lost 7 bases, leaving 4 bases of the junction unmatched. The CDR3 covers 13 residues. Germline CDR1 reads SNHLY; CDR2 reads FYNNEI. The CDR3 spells CASIPGLADIQYF. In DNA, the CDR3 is TGTGCCAGCATCCCGGGACTAGCGGACATTCAGTACTTC.

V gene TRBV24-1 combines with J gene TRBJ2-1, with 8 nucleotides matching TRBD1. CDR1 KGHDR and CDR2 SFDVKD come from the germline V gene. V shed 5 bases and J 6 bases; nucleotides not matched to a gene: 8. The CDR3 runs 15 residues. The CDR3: CATSVTGGVLNEQFF. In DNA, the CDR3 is TGTGCCACCAGTGTTACAGGGGGTGTCCTCAATGAGCAGTTCTTC.

The CDR3 loop reads CASMPSLPPYTEAFF. The CDR3 DNA sequence: TGTGCCAGTATGCCTAGTCTTCCGCCGTACACTGAAGCTTTCTTT. The gene calls are TRBV19 and TRBJ1-1; D uncertain. This CDR3 comprises 15 residues. CDR1 LNHDA and CDR2 SQIVND come from the germline V gene (reference sequence). V was clipped by 7 bases and J by 3 bases, with 18 bases between them.

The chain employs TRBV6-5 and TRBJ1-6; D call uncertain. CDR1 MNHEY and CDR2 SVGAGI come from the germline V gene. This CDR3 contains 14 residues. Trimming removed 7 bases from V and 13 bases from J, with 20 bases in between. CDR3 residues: CASTRGTLGYPLHF. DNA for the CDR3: TGTGCCAGCACTCGGGGTACGTTGGGGTACCCCCTCCACTTT.